This TCR beta chain was found in a study of blood T cells in healthy people across ages. Across the whole study: Capture via template switching afforded approximately one barcoded beta molecule per two T cells. Regarding the study as a whole: Diversity of TCR beta correlated strongly with naive T cell percentage.

The CDR3 is made up of 13 amino acids. Looked up from germline, CDR1 is SGHAT and CDR2 is FQNNGV. A word on this clonotype: The target antigen is unknown. A read error is possible here, since a much larger clone lies one base away.

Sample-barcoded 5' priming and a J-beta primer mix drove a second PCR of about 6 to 12 cycles. TCRdb recomputed calls from the 5' RACE reads with MiXCR, one row per CDR3 protein. The data show about 840,000 distinct CDR3 sequences, almost 30% seen once. These data also featured in a second study, about T cells of mothers and their children.

Sequencing was carried out using blood. This TCR was sampled from a woman aged 40 to 50 in good health. V is TRBV11-2 and J is TRBJ2-1; the D is unclear. This CDR3 reads CASSPPPWDEQVF. As DNA, the CDR3 is TGTGCCAGCAGCCCCCCTCCGTGGGATGAGCAGGTCTTC. Full variable domain (remainder filled in from reference TRBV11-2 and TRBJ2-1): EAGVAQSPRYKIIEKRQSVAFWCNPISGHATLYWYQQILGQGPKLLIQFQNNGVVDDSQLPKDRFSAERLKGVDSTLKIQPAKLEDSAVYLCASSPPPWDEQVFGPGTRLTVL.